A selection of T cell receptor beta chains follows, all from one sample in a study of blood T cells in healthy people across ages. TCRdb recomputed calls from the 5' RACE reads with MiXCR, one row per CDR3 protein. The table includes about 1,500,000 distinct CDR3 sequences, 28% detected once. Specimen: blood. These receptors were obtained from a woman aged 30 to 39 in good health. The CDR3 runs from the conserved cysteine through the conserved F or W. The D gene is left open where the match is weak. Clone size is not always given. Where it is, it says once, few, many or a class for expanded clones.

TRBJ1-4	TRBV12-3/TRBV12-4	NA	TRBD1	TGTGCCAGCAGTGAGGGACAGGGGGTAAAAAAACTGTTTTTT	CASSEGQGVKKLFF
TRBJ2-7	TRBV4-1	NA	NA	TGCGCCAGCAGCCAAGGTCGCAAGGGTGTCGGCTCCTACGAGCAGTACTTC	CASSQGRKGVGSYEQYF
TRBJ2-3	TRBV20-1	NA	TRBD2	TGCAGTGCTAGAGATCCCCTAGCGGAGACGACTAGCACAGATACGCAGTATTTT	CSARDPLAETTSTDTQYF
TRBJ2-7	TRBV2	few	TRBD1	TGTGCCAGCCGGCAGACTCAAGGACAGGGGGCTGGGTACGAGCAGTACTTC	CASRQTQGQGAGYEQYF
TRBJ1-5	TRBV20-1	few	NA	TGCAGTGTTCCGGACGAGCTTAATCAGCCCCAGCATTTT	CSVPDELNQPQHF
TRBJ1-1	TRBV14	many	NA	TGTGCCAGCAGCCGTGGGATGAACACTGAAGCTTTCTTT	CASSRGMNTEAFF
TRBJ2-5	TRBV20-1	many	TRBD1	TGCAGCCCGGGACAGGGGGCAGGGGAGCAGTACTTC	CSPGQGAGEQYF
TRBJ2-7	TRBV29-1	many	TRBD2	TGCAGTGCTGTTCCCCCGGGGGGGGGCTTCTACGAGCAGTACTTC	CSAVPPGGGFYEQYF
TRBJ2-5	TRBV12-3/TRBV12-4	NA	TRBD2	TGTGCCAGCAGTCCTAGGGGTGGCAGACTAGCGGGGGCTTTCCAAGAGACCCAGTACTTC	CASSPRGGRLAGAFQETQYF
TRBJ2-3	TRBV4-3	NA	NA	TGCGCCAGCAGCCAAGAACCTCCGCGCATGGGGACAGATACGCAGTATTTT	CASSQEPPRMGTDTQYF
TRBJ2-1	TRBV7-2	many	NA	TGTGCCAGCAGCGAAAGCGGCGGGGTAGCCTACAATGAGCAGTTCTTC	CASSESGGVAYNEQFF
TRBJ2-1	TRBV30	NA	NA	TGTGCCTGGAGTGTACGTTCTAGCTACGATGAGCAGTTCTTC	CAWSVRSSYDEQFF
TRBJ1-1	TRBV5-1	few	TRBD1	TGCGCCAGCAGCTTGGGGACAGGGGATCTCACTGAAGCTTTCTTT	CASSLGTGDLTEAFF
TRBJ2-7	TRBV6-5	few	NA	TGTGCCAGCAGTTACTCGGCAGGGATAGGCTACGAGCAGTACTTC	CASSYSAGIGYEQYF
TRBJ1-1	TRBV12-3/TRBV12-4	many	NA	TGTGCCAGCAGTTCAGGAGGGGCTGAAGCTTTCTTT	CASSSGGAEAFF
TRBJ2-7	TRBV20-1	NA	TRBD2	TGCAGTGCTATGCGGGGGGACTCCTACGAGCAGTACTTC	CSAMRGDSYEQYF
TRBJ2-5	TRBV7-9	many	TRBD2	TGTGCCAGCACCCAAACTAGCGACCAAGAGACCCAGTACTTC	CASTQTSDQETQYF
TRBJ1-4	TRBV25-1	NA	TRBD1	TGTGCCAGCGGACAGGGGGTAGGGGAAAAACTGTTTTTT	CASGQGVGEKLFF
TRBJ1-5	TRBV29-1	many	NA	TGCAGCGTTTCCAGCAATCAGCCCCAGCATTTT	CSVSSNQPQHF
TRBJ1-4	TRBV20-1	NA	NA	TGCAGTGCTTTAGGAGCCTTTCGTAATGAAAAACTGTTTTTT	CSALGAFRNEKLFF
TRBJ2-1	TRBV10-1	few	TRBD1	TGCGCCAGCAGCCTGGGGGGGACAGGGGACAATGAGCAGTTCTTC	CASSLGGTGDNEQFF
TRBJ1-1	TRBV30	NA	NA	TGTGCCTGGAGGGCTGGGGTGTACACTGAAGCTTTCTTT	CAWRAGVYTEAFF
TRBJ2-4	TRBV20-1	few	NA	TGCAGTGGCGGGCCTCAGGGGAACATTCAGTACTTC	CSGGPQGNIQYF
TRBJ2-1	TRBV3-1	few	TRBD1	TGTGCCAGCAGCCAAGTCGGACAGGGCCGGAATGAGCAGTTCTTC	CASSQVGQGRNEQFF
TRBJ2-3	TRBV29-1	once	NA	TGCAGCGTCCCACCCCAAGACACAGATACGCAGTATTTT	CSVPPQDTDTQYF
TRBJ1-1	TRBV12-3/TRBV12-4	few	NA	TGTGCCAGCAGACCCGACGGTAGCACTGAAGCTTTCTTT	CASRPDGSTEAFF
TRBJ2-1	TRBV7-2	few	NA	TGTGCCAGCAGCTTAGGGGGTCTCAGGGAAACAACCTACAATGAGCAGTTCTTC	CASSLGGLRETTYNEQFF
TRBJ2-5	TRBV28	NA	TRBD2	TGTGCCACCCTCCACCCCAGCGGGGGGGAGACCCAGTACTTC	CATLHPSGGETQYF
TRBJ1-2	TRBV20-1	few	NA	TGCAGTGCGGATTACGGACAGACAGAGATGTATGGCTACACCTTC	CSADYGQTEMYGYTF
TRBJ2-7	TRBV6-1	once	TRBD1	TGTGCCAGCAGAGGGACAGGGGGGACTTCCTACGAGCAGTACTTC	CASRGTGGTSYEQYF
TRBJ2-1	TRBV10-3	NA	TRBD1	TGTGCCATCAGGGGGGGACAGGGAGCGGAAAAAGAGCAGTTCTTC	CAIRGGQGAEKEQFF
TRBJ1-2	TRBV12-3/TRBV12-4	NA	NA	TGTGCCAGCAGTTTTGGAGGGCGCTACACCTTC	CASSFGGRYTF
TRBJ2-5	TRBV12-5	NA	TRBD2	TGTGCTAGTGGTCCCCGTTATGGGACTAGCGGGGGCTCAGAGACCCAGTACTTC	CASGPRYGTSGGSETQYF
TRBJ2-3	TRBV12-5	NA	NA	TGTGCTAGTGGTGATCGGTCAGCCACAGATACGCAGTATTTT	CASGDRSATDTQYF
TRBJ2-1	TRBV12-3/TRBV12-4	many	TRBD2	TGTGCCAGCAGTTTGGCAGCGGGAGGAGGTAATGAGCAGTTCTTC	CASSLAAGGGNEQFF
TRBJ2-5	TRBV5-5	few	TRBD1	TGTGCCAGCAGCTTCGACAGGGTCACGCGCAAGGTGGAGACCCAGTACTTC	CASSFDRVTRKVETQYF
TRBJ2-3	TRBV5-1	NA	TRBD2	TGCGCCAGCACCATCTTAGCGGGAAGGGCAGATACGCAGTATTTT	CASTILAGRADTQYF
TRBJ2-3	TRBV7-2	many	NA	TGTGCCAGCACCCAACTAGTCGCGCAGTATTTT	CASTQLVAQYF
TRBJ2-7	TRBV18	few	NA	TGTGCCAGCTCACCGGGCTTCAAAAGAGGAGAGCAGTACTTC	CASSPGFKRGEQYF
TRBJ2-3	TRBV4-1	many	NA	TGCGCCAGCAGCCAAGATCTAGGGACTCGGGCAGATACGCAGTATTTT	CASSQDLGTRADTQYF
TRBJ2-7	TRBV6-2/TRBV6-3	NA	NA	TGTGCCAGCAACCTCGGGCTGGGGCTACCCTACGAGCAGTACTTC	CASNLGLGLPYEQYF
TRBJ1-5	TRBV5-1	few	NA	TGCGCCAGCAGCTTGGGAGGGGCGAATAGCAATCAGCCCCAGCATTTT	CASSLGGANSNQPQHF
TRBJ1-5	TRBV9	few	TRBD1	TGTGCCAGCAGCGGGCCCGGGACAGGGGATCAGCCCCAGCATTTT	CASSGPGTGDQPQHF
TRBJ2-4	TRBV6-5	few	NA	TGTGCCAGCTCCCCGGCGCAGGGGAATGTTAACATTCAGTACTTC	CASSPAQGNVNIQYF
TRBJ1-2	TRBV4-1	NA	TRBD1	TGCGCCAGCAGCCAAGGGGGGACTCCGGGACAGTATGGCTACACCTTC	CASSQGGTPGQYGYTF
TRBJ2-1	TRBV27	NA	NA	TGTGCCAGCAGTTTAGTGTTACCCGATAATGAGCAGTTCTTC	CASSLVLPDNEQFF
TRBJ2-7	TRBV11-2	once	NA	TGTACCAGCAGAGAAACAGGATACGAGCAGTACTTC	CTSRETGYEQYF
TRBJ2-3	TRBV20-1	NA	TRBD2	TGCAGTGCTCTACTCGGGAGGAGCACAGATACGCAGTATTTT	CSALLGRSTDTQYF
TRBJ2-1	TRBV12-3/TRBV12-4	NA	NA	TGTGCCAGCTGCAGGGGGGGGTCCTACAATGAGCAGTTCTTC	CASCRGGSYNEQFF
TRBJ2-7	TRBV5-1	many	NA	TGCGCCAGCAGCATACAAAAACAGGGCTACGAGCAGTACTTC	CASSIQKQGYEQYF
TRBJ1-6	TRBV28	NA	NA	TGTGCCAGCAGTTCGCCGGGGTCACCCCTCCACTTT	CASSSPGSPLHF
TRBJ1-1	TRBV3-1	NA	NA	TGTGCCAGCAGCCAAGATCTTGCTCGGAAAAACACTAAAGCTTTCTTT	CASSQDLARKNTKAFF
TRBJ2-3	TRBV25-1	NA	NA	TGTGCCAGCAGTGAAGGGTGGGAAACAGATACGCAGTATTTT	CASSEGWETDTQYF
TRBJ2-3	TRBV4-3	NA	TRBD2	TGCGCCAGCAGCTCCGGGACTAGCGGGATCTTAAATACGCAGTATTTT	CASSSGTSGILNTQYF
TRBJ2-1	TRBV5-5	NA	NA	TGTGCCAGCAGCCTAGGGACGGGAAGGTATGAGCAGTTCTTC	CASSLGTGRYEQFF
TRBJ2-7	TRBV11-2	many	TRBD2	TGTGCCAGCAGCTTAGATCGGTTAGCGGGGAGAGTATACGAGCAGTACTTC	CASSLDRLAGRVYEQYF
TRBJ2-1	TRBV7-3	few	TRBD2	TGTGCCAGCAGCTTAACAGGCGGGGGGGCCTCTTCCAATGAGCAGTTCTTC	CASSLTGGGASSNEQFF
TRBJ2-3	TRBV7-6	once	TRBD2	TGTGCCAGCAAGGCCGGGGGGGTCACAGATACGCAGTATTTT	CASKAGGVTDTQYF